These 16 T cell receptor beta chains were all obtained from the same sample, sequenced in a study of cytomegalovirus exposure and HLA in healthy donors. PCR used 60 Vbeta primers and 13 Jbeta primers. Clones were sequenced by immunoSEQ multiplex PCR, and TCRdb holds only the in-frame ones, with some missing. The table lists 100,000 to 150,000 clones, around 84% of them singletons, with approximately 6.5% in the top ten. The sequenced material came from PBMCs. The receptors were gathered from a middle-aged woman in good health and CMV-seronegative.

As regards this clone: A junction end diverges from the germline sequence, so it may reflect a read error. This chain links TRBV7-9 with TRBJ2-7; TRBD2 matches at 7 bases. The CDR3 has 16 residues. Germline V gene sequence: CDR1 SEHNR, CDR2 FQNEAQ (reference sequence). The CDR3 region is CSSSAQRGLLMYEQYF. The CDR3 DNA sequence: TGTTCCAGCAGCGCCCAGCGGGGACTATTGATGTACGAGCAGTACTTC.

This chain uses TRBV15 with TRBJ1-2; 8 bases map to TRBD1. V shed 4 bases, J shed 5 bases, and the junction held 3 bases outside the gene matches. The CDR3 is 13 residues long. Germline CDR1 LNHNV, CDR2 YYDKDF (reference sequence). DNA for the CDR3: TGTGCCACCAGCACCAGGACAGGGTATGGCTACACCTTC. It codes for CATSTRTGYGYTF.

Here the CDR3 DNA reads TGTGCCAGCAGGAGATCCGGAAGGGGCTACGAGCAGTACTTC. Translating it yields CASRRSGRGYEQYF. V and J are TRBV28 and TRBJ2-7; D is possibly TRBD1 (5 bases). Trimming removed 6 bases at V and 3 bases at J, with 15 bases between. The CDR3 contains 14 residues. CDR1 and CDR2 (germline): MDHEN, SYDVKM.

This chain links TRBV5-4 with TRBJ1-3, with 7 positions matching TRBD1. The ends lost 3 bases at V and 0 bases at J; junction bases unmatched: 3. Germline V lookup: CDR1 SGHNT, CDR2 YYREEE (reference sequence). CDR3 length: 15 amino acids. CDR3 in amino acids: CASSSRTGSGNTIYF. DNA for the CDR3: TGTGCCAGCAGCTCGCGGACAGGCTCTGGAAACACCATATATTTT. Together with reference TRBV5-4 and TRBJ1-3, the CDR3 gives the full variable domain: ETGVTQSPTHLIKTRGQQVTLRCSSQSGHNTVSWYQQALGQGPQFIFQYYREEENGRGNFPPRFSGLQFPNYSSELNVNALELDDSALYLCASSSRTGSGNTIYFGEGSWLTVV.

The chain is built from TRBV28 and TRBJ1-5; 7 nucleotides agree with TRBD1. This CDR3 has 13 amino acids. V was clipped by 6 bases and J by 7 bases; unmatched bases: 6. CDR1 and CDR2 from the germline V gene are MDHEN and SYDVKM. CDR3 sequence: CASRGGDRQPQHF. The CDR3 DNA reads TGTGCCAGCAGAGGGGGCGATCGCCAGCCCCAGCATTTT.

The chain uses TRBV19 and TRBJ2-7, with 8 bases fitting TRBD1. Looked up from germline, CDR1 is LNHDA and CDR2 is SQIVND (reference sequence). V dropped 5 bases and J dropped 2; count of bases not matched to a gene: 8. The CDR3 totals 15 residues. CDR3 sequence: CASSVGQANAYEQYF. The CDR3 region has the DNA TGTGCCAGTAGTGTGGGACAGGCCAACGCCTACGAGCAGTACTTC. The variable domain in full, with the rest retrieved from reference TRBV19 and TRBJ2-7, is DGGITQSPKYLFRKEGQNVTLSCEQNLNHDAMYWYRQDPGQGLRLIYYSQIVNDFQKGDIAEGYSVSREKKESFPLTVTSAQKNPTAFYLCASSVGQANAYEQYFGPGTRLTVT.

V is TRBV19 and J is TRBJ2-2, with 8 bases lining up with TRBD2. Germline V gives CDR1 LNHDA, CDR2 SQIVND (reference sequence). The CDR3 runs to 16 residues. Trimming cost V 4 bases and J 4 bases; bases outside gene matches: 8. In nucleotides, the CDR3 is TGTGCCAGTAGTACCGGGGTAGCGGGAACCACCGGGGAGCTGTTTTTT. Amino acids: CASSTGVAGTTGELFF.

V is TRBV5-6 and J is TRBJ2-7, with a tentative D call TRBD2 (5 bases). CDR1 is SGHDT and CDR2 is YYEEEE in the germline V gene. The CDR3 has 15 residues. Trimming cost V 1 base and J 4 bases, with 15 bases left between them. CDR3 in amino acids: CASSLFWEYGYEQYF. Written as DNA, the CDR3 is TGTGCCAGCAGCTTGTTCTGGGAGTATGGGTACGAGCAGTACTTC.

The V gene is TRBV28, the J gene TRBJ2-7; TRBD1 matches 7 bases. Germline loops: CDR1 MDHEN, CDR2 SYDVKM. The CDR3 is made up of 15 amino acids. Trimming took 5 bases from V and 2 from J; bases not matched to a gene: 9. The CDR3 reads CASSTDRDRAYEQYF. CDR3 DNA: TGTGCCAGCAGTACCGACAGGGATCGTGCCTACGAGCAGTACTTC.

The CDR3 reads CASSVGGSGKSYTDTQYF. The CDR3 nucleotides are TGTGCCAGCAGCGTAGGGGGTAGCGGGAAGAGCTACACAGATACGCAGTATTTT. The gene calls are TRBV9 and TRBJ2-3; 8 nucleotides agree with TRBD2. This CDR3 spans 18 amino acids. Germline assignment: CDR1 SGDLS and CDR2 YYNGEE. V shed 0 bases and J 2 bases; nucleotides not matched to a gene: 11.

V is TRBV28 and J is TRBJ2-1; no clear D. Looked up from germline, CDR1 is MDHEN and CDR2 is SYDVKM. The CDR3 is 12 amino acids. V lost 6 bases to trimming and J lost 8 bases, with 11 bases between them. CDR3 loop: CASSIAPHEQFF. CDR3 DNA: TGTGCCAGCAGCATAGCCCCCCATGAGCAGTTCTTC.

This clone was observed a single time. An end of the junction does not agree with germline; a read error may underlie this. V is TRBV4-2 and J is TRBJ2-7; 12 positions match TRBD2. The CDR3 covers 14 residues. The germline V gene has CDR1 LGHNA and CDR2 YNFKEQ. CDR3 bases: TGTGCCAGTAGCCAAGGACTAGCGGGATACGAGCAGTACTTC. Its translation: CASSQGLAGYEQYF.

A single count supports this clone. This rearrangement joins TRBV29-1 to TRBJ1-1, with D perhaps TRBD1 (5 bases). V lost 7 bases, J lost 0 bases, and 15 bases lay in between. The CDR3 length is 14 residues. Germline values: CDR1 SQVTM, CDR2 ANQGSEA. CDR3 loop: CSARGGRLNTEAFF. For the CDR3, the DNA is TGCAGCGCTAGGGGCGGCAGACTGAACACTGAAGCTTTCTTT. The full variable domain, completed using reference TRBV29-1 and TRBJ1-1, is SAVISQKPSRDICQRGTSLTIQCQVDSQVTMMFWYRQQPGQSLTLIATANQGSEATYESGFVIDKFPISRPNLTFSTLTVSNMSPEDSSIYLCSARGGRLNTEAFFGQGTRLTVV.

This chain connects TRBV9 to TRBJ2-7, with TRBD1 identical over 9 bases. The CDR3 sequence is 14 residues long. The V segment lost 2 bases and the J segment 5 bases; nucleotides outside the gene matches: 5. Germline V gives CDR1 SGDLS, CDR2 YYNGEE. CDR3 in amino acids: CASSVTGGNHEQYF. CDR3 in DNA: TGTGCCAGCAGCGTTACAGGGGGCAACCACGAGCAGTACTTC.

This chain joins TRBV18 and TRBJ2-3, with D tentatively TRBD2 (6 bases). This CDR3 region has 17 residues. From germline, CDR1 is KGHSH and CDR2 LQKENI. V was cut by 0 bases and J by 4 bases, with 17 bases left in between. CDR3 DNA sequence: TGTGCCAGCTCACCACCCGCCGGGCAGACTAGGGCAGATACGCAGTATTTT. Residues: CASSPPAGQTRADTQYF.

The chain uses TRBV11-2 and TRBJ2-2; 7 bases are shared with TRBD2. The CDR3 is 16 residues long. V trimming: 4 bases; J trimming: 7 bases; junction bases outside the gene matches: 12. In germline, CDR1 is SGHAT, CDR2 FQNNGV. As DNA, the CDR3 is TGTGCCAGCAGCTATCTTGTGGGGGAGGGTATCGGGGAGCTGTTTTTT. It yields the protein CASSYLVGEGIGELFF.